The next 12 T cell receptor beta chains were all read from a single sample in a study of technical replicates of blood from several donors. Profiled with immunoSEQ multiplex PCR; TCRdb holds only in-frame clones, not every one. The table shows approximately 70,000 clones, with roughly 93% occurring only once. The sample comprised T cells isolated from PBMCs. These receptors came from a human donor in good health.

The CDR3 loop reads CASSIEGLENNEQFF. The CDR3 DNA is TGTGCCAGTAGTATAGAGGGCCTCGAAAACAATGAGCAGTTCTTC. The genes are TRBV19 and TRBJ2-1, with D unresolved. Looked up from germline, CDR1 is LNHDA and CDR2 is SQIVND (reference sequence). The germline V and J ends were trimmed by 0 bases and 5 bases, with 11 bases remaining between them. This CDR3 spans 15 amino acids.

The CDR3 protein is CASSLTIRDDTEAFF. The DNA for the CDR3 is TGTGCCAGCAGCTTAACGATCCGGGATGACACTGAAGCTTTCTTT. The gene calls are TRBV7-9 and TRBJ1-1; no clear D gene. Germline V gene lookup returns CDR1 SEHNR and CDR2 FQNEAQ (reference sequence). V lost 2 bases and J lost 3, with 13 bases in between. The CDR3 contains 15 residues.

The rearrangement joins TRBV5-4 to TRBJ2-2; TRBD2 agrees at 7 bases. J gave up 7 bases and V 0 bases, and 6 bases lay outside the gene matches. This CDR3 is 15 amino acids long. CDR1 is SGHNT, CDR2 YYREEE, per germline (reference sequence). Here the CDR3 reads CASSLGGGPIGELFF. The CDR3 DNA follows: TGTGCCAGCAGCTTGGGGGGAGGGCCTATCGGGGAGCTGTTTTTT. The full variable domain, in which reference TRBV5-4 and TRBJ2-2 provide the parts outside the CDR3, is ETGVTQSPTHLIKTRGQQVTLRCSSQSGHNTVSWYQQALGQGPQFIFQYYREEENGRGNFPPRFSGLQFPNYSSELNVNALELDDSALYLCASSLGGGPIGELFFGEGSRLTVL.

The CDR3 DNA sequence: TGTGCCAGCAGATCGACTAGCGGGGGTGCCTACAATGAGCAGTTCTTC. This gives the protein CASRSTSGGAYNEQFF. The chain joins TRBV2 to TRBJ2-1, with 12 bases lining up with TRBD2. Trimming took 6 bases from V and 2 from J; bases not matched to a gene: 5. The CDR3 runs to 16 residues. Germline CDR1 and CDR2: SNHLY and FYNNEI.

This clone was seen a single time. The genes are TRBV18 and TRBJ1-3; 7 nucleotides agree with TRBD1. Trimming took 2 bases from V and 2 from J; bases not matched to a gene: 24. Germline V lookup: CDR1 KGHSH, CDR2 LQKENI. CDR3 size: 22 residues. CDR3 in amino acids: CASSPVDRSSRDVIPPGNTIYF. The CDR3 nucleotides are TGTGCCAGCTCACCAGTGGACAGGTCCTCACGAGATGTCATCCCTCCTGGAAACACCATATATTTT.

V and J are TRBV6-5 and TRBJ2-7; 7 bases are shared with TRBD1. V gave up 3 bases and J gave up 6 bases; unmatched junction bases: 11. The CDR3 covers 15 residues. Germline CDR1 and CDR2: MNHEY and SVGAGI. The CDR3 nucleotides read TGTGCCAGCAGTTATCAGACAGGGAAGAGGCGCGAGCAGTACTTC. It codes for CASSYQTGKRREQYF.

The rearrangement links TRBV2 to TRBJ1-5, with D possibly matching TRBD1 (6 bases). Between the trimmed V and J ends, which lost 5 bases and 0 bases, there was a span of 20 bases. The CDR3 contains 18 residues. Germline assignment: CDR1 SNHLY and CDR2 FYNNEI. The CDR3 region has the DNA TGTGCCAGCAGTACCCCGGGACACGACGACTATAGCAATCAGCCCCAGCATTTT. Translated: CASSTPGHDDYSNQPQHF.

V is TRBV25-1 and J is TRBJ2-7, with D perhaps matching TRBD1 (5 bases). Germline V lookup: CDR1 MGHDK, CDR2 SYGVNS. With 3 bases removed from V and 3 bases from J, the gap between germline ends came to 12 bases. The CDR3 has 14 residues. In DNA, the CDR3 is TGTGCCAGCAGTGAGGTAGGGGCCTACTACGAGCAGTACTTC. It codes for CASSEVGAYYEQYF.

The rearrangement joins TRBV10-3 to TRBJ1-2; D gene unclear. The CDR3 loop spans 11 amino acids. Trimming removed 3 bases at V and 8 bases at J, with 7 bases between. CDR1 is ENHRY, CDR2 SYGVKD, per germline. The CDR3 here is CAISENLGYTF. The DNA of the CDR3 is TGTGCCATCAGTGAAAATCTAGGCTACACCTTC.

The gene calls are TRBV6-5 and TRBJ2-7, with TRBD1 matching over 9 bases. This CDR3 has 13 residues. Per germline, CDR1 MNHEY and CDR2 SVGAGI. V trimming: 6 bases; J trimming: 1 base; junction bases outside the gene matches: 1. The CDR3 sequence is CASRGQGSYEQYF. The DNA for the CDR3 is TGTGCCAGCAGGGGACAGGGATCCTACGAGCAGTACTTC.

This chain joins TRBV19 and TRBJ2-1, with 11 bases matching TRBD2. This CDR3 region has 17 residues. Germline-derived CDR1 and CDR2 are LNHDA and SQIVND (reference sequence). With V trimmed by 1 base and J by 1 base, 3 bases remained unmatched. Here the CDR3 reads CASSIVTSGSSYNEQFF. DNA for the CDR3: TGTGCCAGTAGTATAGTCACTAGCGGGAGTTCCTACAATGAGCAGTTCTTC.

DNA for the CDR3: TGCAGTGCTACAGGGGGAAAAGGCTACACCTTC. Amino acids: CSATGGKGYTF. V is TRBV20-1 and J is TRBJ1-2; 7 nucleotides line up with TRBD1. Germline CDR1 is DFQATT and CDR2 is SNEGSKA (reference sequence). V trimming: 4 bases; J trimming: 8 bases; junction bases outside the gene matches: 4. The CDR3 is 11 residues long.